Listed below are T cell receptor beta chains from one sample, sequenced in a study of beta chain features in type 1 diabetes. Only in-frame clones appear in the TCRdb table, and some are missing; sequencing was by immunoSEQ multiplex PCR. The sample records over 700,000 clones, roughly 15% being singletons. The sequencing input was naive CD4+ T cells from blood. All receptors derive from a woman between 18 and 29 years old in good health. The CDR3 runs from the conserved cysteine through the conserved F or W. A D gene is named only where the DNA matches it firmly. Expanded clones get a size class; other rows say once, few or many, or leave the size out.

TRBV6-6	.	TRBJ1-5	TRBD1	TGTGCCAGCCAAAACGGGGACAGAGTCAATCAGCCCCAGCATTTT	CASQNGDRVNQPQHF
TRBV7-2	.	TRBJ2-7	.	TGTGCCAGCAGCTTAGTTAAGGGTTCCAGGGGCGAGCAGTACTTC	CASSLVKGSRGEQYF
TRBV20-1	few	TRBJ2-5	.	TGCAGTGCTTTACCTCCCACGACCCAGTACTTC	CSALPPTTQYF
TRBV19	few	TRBJ2-2	TRBD2	TGTGCCAGTAGTCGGCAGGTTAGCGGGACTAGGACCGGGGAGCTGTTTTTT	CASSRQVSGTRTGELFF
TRBV5-1	.	TRBJ2-2	TRBD2	TGCGCCAGCAGCCCGGGACTAGCGGGAGTCACCGGGGAGCTGTTTTTT	CASSPGLAGVTGELFF
TRBV18	few	TRBJ2-5	.	TGTGCCAGCTCACCACAACAAGAGACCCAGTACTTC	CASSPQQETQYF
TRBV6-5	few	TRBJ1-2	.	TGTGCCAGCAGAGATACAGGGACCAACTATGGCTACACCTTC	CASRDTGTNYGYTF
TRBV5-4	few	TRBJ2-3	.	TGTGCCAGCAGCTTGACTAGCACAGATACGCAGTATTTT	CASSLTSTDTQYF
TRBV15	few	TRBJ2-4	TRBD1	TGTGCCACCAGCTCCGCCGGGACAGGCGGAAACATTCAGTACTTC	CATSSAGTGGNIQYF
TRBV13	.	TRBJ1-2	TRBD1	TGTGCCAGCAGCTTAGCCCGCGGACAGGGTTCCTATGGCTACACCTTC	CASSLARGQGSYGYTF
TRBV9	few	TRBJ1-5	.	TGTGCCAGCAGCGTAAGCCCAAATCAGCCCCAGCATTTT	CASSVSPNQPQHF
TRBV19	.	TRBJ2-2	TRBD1	TGTGCCACGATAGGACAGGGGAACACCGGGGAGCTGTTTTTT	CATIGQGNTGELFF
TRBV7-9	few	TRBJ2-2	TRBD1	TGTGCCAGCAGAGGACAGGGGACGAACACCGGGGAGCTGTTTTTT	CASRGQGTNTGELFF
TRBV28	.	TRBJ2-5	.	TGTGCCAGCAGCCCCAGCGGGTCGGATACCCAGTACTTC	CASSPSGSDTQYF
TRBV5-1	.	TRBJ1-6	.	TGCGCCAGCAGCTTGGGACAGGATCATTCACCCCTCCACTTT	CASSLGQDHSPLHF
TRBV11-2	few	TRBJ2-7	.	TGTGCCAGCAGCTTAGGACGTAATTACGAGCAGTACTTC	CASSLGRNYEQYF
TRBV15	few	TRBJ2-2	.	TGTGCCACCAGCACGTGGGGGCTCACCGGGGAGCTGTTTTTT	CATSTWGLTGELFF
TRBV7-2	few	TRBJ2-1	TRBD2	TGTGCCAGCAGCTTAGCAAGACTAGCGGGAGTGAGTAATGAGCAGTTCTTC	CASSLARLAGVSNEQFF
TRBV15	.	TRBJ1-1	.	TGTGCCACCAGCAGAGTGGGGACTGAAGCTTTCTTT	CATSRVGTEAFF
TRBV4-1	.	TRBJ2-1	TRBD2	TGCGCCAGCAGCCACCGGGAGGGCCTTGTGGATGAGCAGTTCTTC	CASSHREGLVDEQFF
TRBV7-3	.	TRBJ2-1	.	TGTGCCAACCCGTTGGATGTATCCTACAATGAGCAGTTCTTC	CANPLDVSYNEQFF
TRBV6-1	.	TRBJ2-1	.	TGTGCCAGCATCGACAGACACTCTAATGAGCAGTTCTTC	CASIDRHSNEQFF
TRBV7-2	.	TRBJ2-3	.	TGTGCCAGCAGCTTACAGGGTAGGATTCTGGCAGATACGCAGTATTTT	CASSLQGRILADTQYF
TRBV6-1	few	TRBJ1-2	.	TGTGCCAGCACTCTGCAAAGACCGGCCTCCTATGGCTACACCTTC	CASTLQRPASYGYTF
TRBV7-2	.	TRBJ2-1	.	TGTGCCAGCAGCTTAGATCTTAGTTCTTTAGGGCAGTTCTTC	CASSLDLSSLGQFF